The rows below give T cell receptor beta chains drawn from one sample of a study of T cell changes during pregnancy in multiple sclerosis. The table came from immunoSEQ multiplex PCR; TCRdb's copy has only in-frame clones and leaves some out. Among about 68,000 clones, 90% were seen once, and the ten largest hold around 1.5%. The sample was peripheral blood, taken in the third trimester of pregnancy. The receptors stem from a female donor with multiple sclerosis, enrolled in a pregnancy study. CDR3s include the opening cysteine and the closing phenylalanine or tryptophan. A D gene is named only where the DNA matches it firmly. Clone size is shown for a subset of rows, as once, few, many or a class of expanded clone.

-,TRBJ1-1,TRBV27,-,TGTGCCAGCAGTTTAATTGGGGCGACGAACACTGAAGCTTTCTTT,CASSLIGATNTEAFF
-,TRBJ1-2,TRBV5-1,TRBD1,TGCGCCAGCAGCCAGACAGGGTCTAATGGCTACACCTTC,CASSQTGSNGYTF
-,TRBJ1-6,TRBV5-8,-,TGTGCCAGCAGCTTGGAACCAGGTCTTTATTCACCCCTCCACTTT,CASSLEPGLYSPLHF
-,TRBJ1-2,TRBV19,TRBD1,TGTGCCAGTAATCCCGGCGGGACAGACTATGGCTACACCTTC,CASNPGGTDYGYTF
-,TRBJ1-2,TRBV5-1,-,TGCGCCAGCCGATATGAGGACAGCTATGGCTACACCTTC,CASRYEDSYGYTF
-,TRBJ2-7,TRBV19,-,TGTGCCAGTAGTCCACAGGGCTACGAGCAGTACTTC,CASSPQGYEQYF
once,TRBJ1-2,TRBV6-5,-,TGTGCCAGCAGTTACTCTGGGGCTTACTATGGCTACACCTTC,CASSYSGAYYGYTF
-,TRBJ2-7,TRBV7-2,TRBD2,TGTGCCAGCAGCGGGCTAGCGGGGTCTTCCTACGAGCAGTACTTC,CASSGLAGSSYEQYF
-,TRBJ2-1,TRBV9,-,TGTGCCAGCAGCGCAACAAAGGGGAGGCGTTCAAATGAGCAGTTCTTC,CASSATKGRRSNEQFF
once,TRBJ1-4,TRBV7-9,-,TGTGCCAGCAGCTTAGCGCAGGGCGCAAAACTGTTTTTT,CASSLAQGAKLFF
-,TRBJ1-5,TRBV2,-,TGTGCCAGCAGTGGGGGGGTGAGGGATCAGCCCCAGCATTTT,CASSGGVRDQPQHF
-,TRBJ2-2,TRBV4-1,TRBD2,TGCGCCAGCAGCCGCAACGGGCTAGCGGGAACGAACACCGGGGAGCTGTTTTTT,CASSRNGLAGTNTGELFF
-,TRBJ2-2,TRBV6-5,-,TGTGCCAGCAGTAGACAGGCCGGGAACACCGGGGAGCTGTTTTTT,CASSRQAGNTGELFF
-,TRBJ1-2,TRBV6-5,-,TGTGCCAGCACAGGAGGCCGCTATGGCTACACCTTC,CASTGGRYGYTF
-,TRBJ2-1,TRBV27,-,TGTGCCAGCAGTACTAGTGACGCCAGGGGTGAGCAGTTCTTC,CASSTSDARGEQFF
few,TRBJ2-7,TRBV6-1,TRBD2,TGTGCCAGCAGGATAGTGGGGGGGAACTACGAGCAGTACTTC,CASRIVGGNYEQYF
-,TRBJ1-3,TRBV4-3,-,TGCGCCAGCAGCCAAGAAACAGCCCTAAGCTCTGGAAACACCATATATTTT,CASSQETALSSGNTIYF
-,TRBJ1-2,TRBV6-6,TRBD1,TGTGCCAGCACCCCGGGACAGGGCGATCCCCCTGGCTACACCTTC,CASTPGQGDPPGYTF
-,TRBJ2-5,TRBV6-5,-,TGTGCCAGCAGTGAAACGGGGAAAGAGACCCAGTACTTC,CASSETGKETQYF
-,TRBJ2-7,TRBV5-1,-,TGCGCCAGCAGCTGGGCCGGGGCGGGGCCAAACTCCTACGAGCAGTACTTC,CASSWAGAGPNSYEQYF
-,TRBJ2-3,TRBV7-7,TRBD1,TGTGCCAGCAGCGTTAGACAGGGCGATACGCAGTATTTT,CASSVRQGDTQYF
-,TRBJ2-1,TRBV7-9,TRBD2,TGTGCCAGCAGCGATACTAGCGGGAAGCAGTTCTTC,CASSDTSGKQFF
-,TRBJ1-3,TRBV27,-,TGTGCCAGCAGTCGCGGCGGGGGTATCGGAAACACCATATATTTT,CASSRGGGIGNTIYF
-,TRBJ2-5,TRBV4-1,-,TGCGCCAGCAGCCCGCCGGAGGAGGGGGCTTGGGAGACCCAGTACTTC,CASSPPEEGAWETQYF
-,TRBJ2-7,TRBV7-9,-,TGTGCCAGCAGCTCCGACTTGGAGCACTTCTCCTACGAGCAGTACTTC,CASSSDLEHFSYEQYF
-,TRBJ1-5,TRBV6-5,TRBD1,TGTGCCAGCAGTGGACAGGTCGGACAGCCCCAGCATTTT,CASSGQVGQPQHF
-,TRBJ1-3,TRBV5-1,-,TGCGCCAGCAGCTTGGACCCAGGGGCGGGAAACACCATATATTTT,CASSLDPGAGNTIYF
-,TRBJ1-3,TRBV5-6,-,TGTGCCAGCAGCGCCCAGGTCAACTCTGGAAACACCATATATTTT,CASSAQVNSGNTIYF
-,TRBJ2-7,TRBV6-5,-,TGTGCCAGCAGTTCCCCTACTGAACCGCGCTACGAGCAGTACTTC,CASSSPTEPRYEQYF
-,TRBJ2-2,TRBV12-5,-,TGTGCTAGTGGTTTGGTACAGGGATCGGGCGGGGAGCTGTTTTTT,CASGLVQGSGGELFF
-,TRBJ1-4,TRBV5-4,TRBD1,TGTGCCAGCAGCTTCACAGGGGACACTAATGAAAAACTGTTTTTT,CASSFTGDTNEKLFF
-,TRBJ2-1,TRBV4-1,TRBD1,TGCGCCAGCAGCCGGCTAGACAGGGATGAGCAGTTCTTC,CASSRLDRDEQFF
-,TRBJ1-5,TRBV4-3,TRBD1,TGCGCCAGCAGCCCAGGCAGGGGGAGCGTTCAGCCCCAGCATTTT,CASSPGRGSVQPQHF
-,TRBJ2-1,TRBV27,-,TGTGCCAGCAGTTTATCCGGACTTTATGAGCAGTTCTTC,CASSLSGLYEQFF
-,TRBJ2-3,TRBV7-2,-,TGTGCCAGCAGCTTTGGTCGCCTAGACTTTACAGATACGCAGTATTTT,CASSFGRLDFTDTQYF
-,TRBJ1-4,TRBV5-1,-,TGCGCCAGCAGCTTGATTCGGGGGGCAACTAATGAAAAACTGTTTTTT,CASSLIRGATNEKLFF
-,TRBJ2-1,TRBV13,TRBD1,TGTGCCAGCAGCTCGCACTTAGACAGGGCCGCTGAGTTCTTC,CASSSHLDRAAEFF
-,TRBJ1-5,TRBV19,-,TGTGCCAGTAGAATCGGGGGAGAGGATCAGCCCCAGCATTTT,CASRIGGEDQPQHF
-,TRBJ1-2,TRBV10-1,TRBD1,TGCGCCAGCTCTGACTCGGACAGGGTAAACTATGGCTACACCTTC,CASSDSDRVNYGYTF
few,TRBJ2-7,TRBV29-1,TRBD2,TGCAGCGTTCAAACCGGGACTAGCGGGAGTGGGGGCGAGCAGTACTTC,CSVQTGTSGSGGEQYF
-,TRBJ2-5,TRBV14,-,TGTGCCAGCAGCCGGACAGCCGCTGTAGAGACCCAGTACTTC,CASSRTAAVETQYF
-,TRBJ1-2,TRBV7-9,-,TGTGCCAGTAAGACAGAGCTTATTCATGGCTACACCTTC,CASKTELIHGYTF
-,TRBJ2-5,TRBV5-6,TRBD1,TGTGCCAGCAGCCCCGAGTGGGCGACAGGGGGCAGGGAGACCCAGTACTTC,CASSPEWATGGRETQYF
-,TRBJ1-2,TRBV7-3,TRBD1,TGTGCCAGTGCGACCGGGACAGGGGGTTTGGGTTATGGCTACACCTTC,CASATGTGGLGYGYTF
-,TRBJ2-2,TRBV2,-,TGTGCCAGCAGTGAAGACAGGGCTGTTCGCGGGGAGCTGTTTTTT,CASSEDRAVRGELFF
-,TRBJ2-5,TRBV7-9,TRBD2,TGTGCCAGCAGCACATCTGTCCTAGCGGCCCCAACCCAGTACTTC,CASSTSVLAAPTQYF
-,TRBJ2-7,TRBV19,-,TGTGCCAGTAGTATAGCGGGACTGAGCTCCTACGAGCAGTACTTC,CASSIAGLSSYEQYF
-,TRBJ1-3,TRBV30,-,TGTGCCTGGAGTGTCCTCGGAAACACCATATATTTT,CAWSVLGNTIYF